These T cell receptor beta chains were read from a single sample in a study of TIL therapy for anti-PD-1-resistant metastatic lung cancer. Assay used: immunoSEQ multiplex PCR; TCRdb lists only in-frame clones, some missing. This sample has 20,000 to 25,000 clones, with about 71% found just once. The material sequenced was blood, taken at baseline. These receptors were collected from a person between 25 and 79 years old with non-small cell lung cancer. Both conserved end residues are part of each CDR3. Each record gives: V gene, D gene, J gene, clone size, CDR3 protein, CDR3 DNA. D genes are given only for firm matches. Clone size is shown for a subset of rows, as once, few, many or a class of expanded clone.

TRBV6-5	-	TRBJ2-7	few	CASSYSMGPSYEQYF	TGTGCCAGCAGTTACTCGATGGGGCCCTCCTACGAGCAGTACTTC
TRBV30	TRBD1	TRBJ1-6	-	CAWIPYRDRGTYNSPLHF	TGTGCCTGGATCCCTTACCGGGACAGGGGGACCTATAATTCACCCCTCCACTTT
TRBV10-3	-	TRBJ1-1	-	CAITGLMNTEAFF	TGTGCCATCACAGGGTTGATGAACACTGAAGCTTTCTTT
TRBV2	-	TRBJ2-3	-	CASSSTQDTQYF	TGTGCCAGCAGTTCGACCCAAGATACGCAGTATTTT
TRBV30	-	TRBJ1-2	-	CACWDTGLNYGYTF	TGTGCCTGCTGGGACACTGGCCTTAACTATGGCTACACCTTC
TRBV5-5	-	TRBJ2-5	-	CASSLVGQETQYF	TGTGCCAGCAGCTTGGTTGGCCAAGAGACCCAGTACTTC
TRBV3-1/TRBV3-2	-	TRBJ1-2	once	CASSQGWSPNYGYTF	TGTGCCAGCAGCCAAGGGTGGAGTCCTAACTATGGCTACACCTTC
TRBV7-2	-	TRBJ1-2	-	CASSFRDSGGYTF	TGTGCCAGCAGCTTCCGAGACAGCGGTGGCTACACCTTC
TRBV4-1	-	TRBJ1-5	-	CASSHIGEGAQPQHF	TGCGCCAGCAGCCATATTGGGGAGGGTGCTCAGCCCCAGCATTTT
TRBV5-1	-	TRBJ2-3	-	CASSSHGGQLTDTQYF	TGCGCCAGCAGTTCTCACGGGGGACAGCTCACAGATACGCAGTATTTT
TRBV19	-	TRBJ1-1	-	CASSMGSGSRAFF	TGTGCCAGTAGTATGGGTTCGGGGTCGCGGGCTTTCTTT
TRBV12-5	TRBD2	TRBJ2-2	once	CASGGGIRVAGTGELFF	TGTGCTAGTGGGGGGGGGATACGGGTAGCGGGAACCGGGGAGCTGTTTTTT
TRBV19	-	TRBJ2-2	few	CASSTHKVVGDHLKLITGELFF	TGTGCCAGTAGTACTCATAAGGTGGTGGGGGACCACTTAAAACTTATCACCGGGGAGCTGTTTTTT
TRBV2	-	TRBJ2-5	-	CASRDGQGGGETQYF	TGTGCCAGCAGGGACGGACAGGGCGGGGGAGAGACCCAGTACTTC
TRBV30	-	TRBJ2-5	-	CAWSVGGMRGLPGETQYF	TGTGCCTGGAGTGTGGGGGGAATGCGGGGGCTCCCCGGGGAGACCCAGTACTTC
TRBV5-1	-	TRBJ1-2	-	CASSPGPDVGYTF	TGCGCCAGCAGCCCGGGACCGGACGTCGGCTACACCTTC
TRBV5-1	-	TRBJ1-4	-	CASSHPGLNEKLFF	TGCGCCAGCAGCCACCCGGGTCTCAATGAAAAACTGTTTTTT
TRBV5-1	-	TRBJ1-1	-	CASSLEYGGAEAFF	TGCGCCAGCAGCTTGGAGTATGGGGGGGCTGAAGCTTTCTTT
TRBV4-3	-	TRBJ1-6	-	CASSQDPGRGFDSPLHF	TGCGCCAGCAGCCAAGATCCGGGTCGAGGATTCGATTCACCCCTCCACTTT
TRBV19	TRBD2	TRBJ2-3	-	CAIVPTGLGETDTQYF	TGTGCCATTGTGCCGACGGGACTAGGGGAAACAGATACGCAGTATTTT
TRBV5-1	TRBD2	TRBJ2-1	-	CASSLTSGSNAHEQFF	TGCGCCAGCAGCTTGACTAGCGGGAGTAACGCGCATGAGCAGTTCTTC
TRBV6-5	-	TRBJ2-2	once	CASTLLGEGAGELFF	TGTGCCAGCACCCTACTAGGGGAAGGCGCCGGGGAGCTGTTTTTT
TRBV30	-	TRBJ1-2	-	CAWSVGSGPRGYTF	TGTGCCTGGAGTGTAGGGTCAGGGCCGCGGGGCTACACCTTC
TRBV5-1	-	TRBJ2-1	-	CASSPVQTRDDEQFF	TGCGCCAGCAGCCCTGTGCAGACAAGGGACGATGAGCAGTTCTTC
TRBV4-2	-	TRBJ1-3	few	CASSQDSGNTIYF	TGTGCCAGCAGCCAGGACTCTGGAAACACCATATATTTT
TRBV29-1	TRBD1	TRBJ2-5	few	CSVEAKQGKETQYF	TGCAGCGTTGAAGCCAAACAGGGGAAGGAGACCCAGTACTTC
TRBV19	-	TRBJ1-3	-	CASNGYGNNTIYF	TGTGCCAGTAACGGTTACGGGAACAACACCATATATTTT
TRBV7-9	-	TRBJ1-5	-	CASSLVKGQPQHF	TGTGCCAGCAGCTTAGTGAAGGGGCAGCCCCAGCATTTT
TRBV2	-	TRBJ2-1	-	CASSKGPSSGEQFF	TGTGCCAGCAGTAAAGGCCCATCGAGCGGGGAGCAGTTCTTC
TRBV19	-	TRBJ1-1	-	CASSDSWGTEAFF	TGTGCCAGTAGTGATTCTTGGGGCACTGAAGCTTTCTTT
TRBV5-6	-	TRBJ1-2	-	CASSPGRRANYGYTF	TGTGCCAGCAGCCCAGGGCGACGGGCTAACTATGGCTACACCTTC
TRBV7-9	-	TRBJ1-1	-	CASSLSASANTEAFF	TGTGCCAGCAGCTTATCGGCCAGCGCGAACACTGAAGCTTTCTTT
TRBV6-1	TRBD1	TRBJ1-3	-	CASSELGGTGNTIYF	TGTGCCAGCAGTGAATTAGGGGGCACTGGAAACACCATATATTTT
TRBV6-5	-	TRBJ2-6	-	CASSRKSSGANVLTF	TGTGCCAGCAGCAGGAAGAGCTCTGGGGCCAACGTCCTGACTTTC
TRBV28	TRBD2	TRBJ2-2	-	CASSHGLAGETGELFF	TGTGCCAGCAGCCACGGACTAGCGGGAGAAACCGGGGAGCTGTTTTTT
TRBV2	-	TRBJ1-5	-	CASSERTPSNQPQHF	TGTGCCAGCAGTGAAAGGACACCCAGCAATCAGCCCCAGCATTTT
TRBV2	TRBD1	TRBJ1-5	-	CASSGTGWGNQPQHF	TGTGCCAGCAGTGGGACAGGGTGGGGCAATCAGCCCCAGCATTTT
TRBV9	-	TRBJ1-2	few	CASSVDGNYGYTF	TGTGCCAGCAGCGTAGATGGGAACTATGGCTACACCTTC
TRBV23-1	-	TRBJ1-4	-	CASSQGGTPGLKEKLFF	TGCGCCAGCAGTCAAGGTGGGACTCCCGGCTTGAAGGAAAAACTGTTTTTT
TRBV2	TRBD1	TRBJ2-1	-	CASSAQGQGANEQFF	TGTGCCAGCAGTGCTCAGGGACAGGGGGCTAATGAGCAGTTCTTC
TRBV6-5	-	TRBJ2-4	-	CASSYGDGLRNIQYF	TGTGCCAGCAGTTACGGGGACGGCCTCAGGAACATTCAGTACTTC
TRBV27	-	TRBJ1-1	-	CASSLGPGTEAFF	TGTGCCAGCAGTTTAGGCCCAGGCACTGAAGCTTTCTTT
TRBV4-3	-	TRBJ2-5	few	CASSSDLTETQYF	TGCGCCAGCAGCTCGGACCTCACGGAGACCCAGTACTTC
TRBV4-3	TRBD2	TRBJ2-3	-	CASSQPRWRGRATDTQYF	TGCGCCAGCAGCCAACCACGTTGGCGGGGGAGGGCCACAGATACGCAGTATTTT
TRBV18	TRBD2	TRBJ2-1	-	CASSPTAGGRNEQFF	TGTGCCAGCTCACCGACAGCGGGGGGGCGGAATGAGCAGTTCTTC
TRBV9	-	TRBJ1-4	-	CASSGGAGGTRGEKLFF	TGTGCCAGCAGCGGCGGGGCCGGGGGGACGCGGGGAGAAAAACTGTTTTTT
TRBV2	TRBD1	TRBJ1-2	medium-sized	CASLPMTGQGKTNYGYTF	TGTGCCAGCCTCCCAATGACCGGACAGGGGAAAACTAACTATGGCTACACCTTC
TRBV7-8	TRBD2	TRBJ2-5	few	CASSLVVAGGQETQYF	TGTGCCAGCAGCTTAGTGGTAGCGGGGGGGCAAGAGACCCAGTACTTC
TRBV6-5	-	TRBJ2-1	-	CASSYSFAPTYNEQFF	TGTGCCAGCAGTTACTCTTTTGCGCCGACCTACAATGAGCAGTTCTTC
TRBV13	TRBD2	TRBJ2-6	-	CASSLGGWSRLAGDPSSGANVLTF	TGTGCCAGCAGCTTAGGAGGGTGGTCGAGACTAGCGGGGGACCCGAGCTCTGGGGCCAACGTCCTGACTTTC
TRBV4-1	-	TRBJ1-5	few	CASSQNIQGGQPQHF	TGCGCCAGCAGCCAGAACATACAGGGAGGTCAGCCCCAGCATTTT
TRBV5-1	-	TRBJ1-2	-	CARMGSGGYTF	TGCGCCAGGATGGGGTCCGGTGGCTACACCTTC
TRBV12-5	TRBD1	TRBJ1-4	few	CASGLGLPGQGQVEKLFF	TGTGCTAGTGGTTTGGGGCTCCCGGGACAGGGCCAGGTTGAAAAACTGTTTTTT
TRBV2	-	TRBJ1-3	-	CASSEGFSGNTIYF	TGTGCCAGCAGTGAGGGCTTCTCTGGAAACACCATATATTTT
TRBV6-1	-	TRBJ2-7	few	CASSEATRDGSYEQYF	TGTGCCAGCAGTGAAGCTACGAGGGACGGATCCTACGAGCAGTACTTC
TRBV5-1	TRBD1	TRBJ2-3	-	CASSPRGTGVGDTQYF	TGCGCCAGCAGCCCCCGCGGGACAGGGGTAGGGGATACGCAGTATTTT
TRBV7-2	-	TRBJ1-1	-	CASRQQPNTEAFF	TGTGCCAGCAGGCAACAGCCGAACACTGAAGCTTTCTTT
TRBV29-1	TRBD1	TRBJ2-5	-	CSAGTGVYETQYF	TGCAGCGCCGGGACAGGGGTTTACGAGACCCAGTACTTC
TRBV6-5	TRBD1	TRBJ1-1	-	CASSLRDRAVTEAFF	TGTGCCAGCAGCCTACGGGACAGGGCGGTCACTGAAGCTTTCTTT